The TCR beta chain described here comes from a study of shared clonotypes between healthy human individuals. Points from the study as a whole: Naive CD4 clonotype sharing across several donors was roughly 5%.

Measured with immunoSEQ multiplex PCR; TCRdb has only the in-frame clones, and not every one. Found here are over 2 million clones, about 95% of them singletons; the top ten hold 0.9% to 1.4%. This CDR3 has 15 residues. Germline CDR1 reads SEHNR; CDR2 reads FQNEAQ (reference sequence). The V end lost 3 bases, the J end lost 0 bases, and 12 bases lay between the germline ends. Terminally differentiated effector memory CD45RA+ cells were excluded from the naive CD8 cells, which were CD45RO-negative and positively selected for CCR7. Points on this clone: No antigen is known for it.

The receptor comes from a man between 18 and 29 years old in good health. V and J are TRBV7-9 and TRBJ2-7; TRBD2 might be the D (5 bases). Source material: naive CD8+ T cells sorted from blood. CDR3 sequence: CASSLHLGDSYEQYF. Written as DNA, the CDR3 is TGTGCCAGCAGCTTGCACCTCGGGGACTCCTACGAGCAGTACTTC.